The 29 T cell receptor beta chains listed next were all sequenced from one sample in a study of brain T cells in children with intractable seizures. Clones were read by immunoSEQ multiplex PCR, and TCRdb kept only the in-frame ones, dropping some. The table shows about 41,000 clones, with approximately 92% occurring only once. The starting material was peripheral blood, obtained at surgery. These receptors came from a girl aged 2 to 10 with tuberous sclerosis and intractable seizures.

This chain connects TRBV4-1 to TRBJ1-2; D is possibly TRBD1 (5 bases). The CDR3 runs to 14 residues. V was shortened by 4 bases and J by 8 bases, with 17 bases between the two germline ends. CDR1 is MGHRA and CDR2 is YSYEKL in the germline V gene. The DNA for the CDR3 is TGCGCCAGCAGCCCAAACGTAGGGGCTGAGGGCTACACCTTC. Residues: CASSPNVGAEGYTF.

This sequence joins TRBV19 and TRBJ2-7; 7 bases are shared with TRBD1. Per the germline V gene, CDR1 is LNHDA and CDR2 is SQIVND (reference sequence). This CDR3 has 16 residues. V was pared by 2 bases and J by 1 base, with 8 bases of the junction left unmatched. Here the CDR3 DNA reads TGTGCCAGTAGTATACTCCCTTCGACAGGGTCCTACGAGCAGTACTTC. It is translated as CASSILPSTGSYEQYF.

The chain links TRBV7-8 to TRBJ1-6, with D possibly TRBD1 on 6 matching bases. The CDR3 length is 13 residues. V was clipped by 5 bases and J by 9 bases, with 11 bases between them. The V gene's germline CDR1 is SGHVS and CDR2 FQNEAQ. The CDR3 region is CASSPYRASPLHF. CDR3 in DNA: TGTGCCAGCAGCCCGTACAGGGCTTCACCCCTCCACTTT.

Note on this clone: The junction departs from the called germline gene at one end, perhaps through a read error. The chain joins TRBV25-1 to TRBJ1-4, with 11 positions matching TRBD1. CDR3 length: 13 residues. In germline, CDR1 is MGHDK, CDR2 SYGVNS. The CDR3 region has the DNA TGTGCCAGCCGGACAGGGGGCCAAGAAAAACTATTTTTT. As protein: CASRTGGQEKLFF. Variable domain in full (rest from reference TRBV25-1 and TRBJ1-4): EADIYQTPRYLVIGTGKKITLECSQTMGHDKMYWYQQDPGMELHLIHYSYGVNSTEKGDLSSESTVSRIRTEHFPLTLESARPSHTSQYLCASRTGGQEKLFFGSGTQLSVL.

The V call is TRBV30, the J call TRBJ1-2, with TRBD1 matching over 7 bases. V lost 0 bases to trimming and J lost 2 bases; unmatched junction nucleotides: 3. In germline, CDR1 is GTSNPN, CDR2 SVGIG (reference sequence). There are 14 residues in the CDR3. The CDR3 loop reads CAWSVTGANYGYTF. The CDR3 DNA reads as TGTGCCTGGAGTGTAACAGGGGCAAACTATGGCTACACCTTC.

The chain recombines TRBV4-1 with TRBJ2-1; 7 bases agree with TRBD1. Germline values: CDR1 MGHRA, CDR2 YSYEKL. This CDR3 is 16 amino acids long. V was clipped by 3 bases and J by 3 bases; unmatched bases: 8. CDR3 nucleotide sequence: TGCGCCAGCAGCCATAACGACAGGGCGCACTACAATGAGCAGTTCTTC. It is translated as CASSHNDRAHYNEQFF.

This rearrangement joins TRBV6-5 to TRBJ1-6; 9 bases are shared with TRBD1. V dropped 2 bases and J dropped 13; count of bases not matched to a gene: 6. This CDR3 spans 14 amino acids. Germline V gene lookup returns CDR1 MNHEY and CDR2 SVGAGI. As DNA, the CDR3 is TGTGCCAGCAGTTACCGGGACAGGGAAACGCCCCTCCACTTT. It encodes CASSYRDRETPLHF.

The rearrangement uses TRBV10-3 and TRBJ2-5; D not certain. Trimming stripped 3 bases from V and 5 bases from J, with 10 bases between. Germline CDR1 and CDR2: ENHRY and SYGVKD. This CDR3 has 13 residues. The CDR3 here is CAISETLGETQYF. The DNA for the CDR3 is TGTGCCATCAGTGAAACCCTGGGGGAGACCCAGTACTTC.

This chain joins TRBV11-2 and TRBJ1-6; D gene uncertain. CDR3 length: 17 residues. CDR1 is SGHAT and CDR2 is FQNNGV in the germline V gene. V lost 3 bases and J 0 bases, leaving 12 bases between the germline ends. CDR3 sequence (DNA): TGTGCCAGCAGCTTGGTCAGGTCTAGCTCCTATAATTCACCCCTCCACTTT. Its translation: CASSLVRSSSYNSPLHF.

The DNA for the CDR3 is TGTGCCAGCAGTTTATCGAACACTGAAGCTTTCTTT. This gives the protein CASSLSNTEAFF. J is TRBJ1-1 and V is TRBV12-3 or TRBV12-4; D is uncertain. The length of the CDR3 is 12 residues. V was pared by 2 bases and J by 1 base, with 2 bases between.

This clone was recorded a few times. The chain combines TRBV9 with TRBJ1-2; 8 bases are a match to TRBD1. J was trimmed by 4 bases and V by 1 base; bases with no gene match: 3. Germline-derived CDR1 and CDR2 are SGDLS and YYNGEE. The CDR3 runs 14 residues. DNA for the CDR3: TGTGCCAGCAGCGTACGGACAGGGACCTATGGCTACACCTTC. Translation gives CASSVRTGTYGYTF. The full variable domain, completed using reference TRBV9 and TRBJ1-2, is DSGVTQTPKHLITATGQRVTLRCSPRSGDLSVYWYQQSLDQGLQFLIQYYNGEERAKGNILERFSAQQFPDLHSELNLSSLELGDSALYFCASSVRTGTYGYTFGSGTRLTVV.

The gene calls are TRBV2 and TRBJ1-1; D is unresolved. The germline V gene has CDR1 SNHLY and CDR2 FYNNEI. V shed 6 bases and J shed 1 base, with 9 bases lying between them. The CDR3 loop spans 13 amino acids. The CDR3 loop is CASRMLQNTEAFF. The CDR3 bases are TGTGCCAGCAGGATGTTACAGAACACTGAAGCTTTCTTT.

J is TRBJ1-3 and V is TRBV6-5; no clear D. V dropped 6 bases and J dropped 8 bases, with 8 bases sitting between them. The CDR3 consists of 11 residues. The germline gives CDR1 MNHEY, CDR2 SVGAGI. CDR3 residues: CASSAQHTIYF. In DNA, the CDR3 is TGTGCCAGCAGCGCTCAACACACCATATATTTT.

V usage is TRBV12-3 or TRBV12-4 and J usage is TRBJ1-1; D perhaps matches TRBD1 (5 bases). V lost 7 bases and J lost 10, with 19 bases in between. The CDR3 length is 13 residues. CDR3 protein: CASKRRQVGGAFF. The CDR3 bases are TGTGCCAGCAAGCGCCGGCAAGTCGGGGGAGCTTTCTTT.

The genes are TRBV18 and TRBJ1-3, with D possibly matching TRBD1 (6 bases). CDR3 length: 14 residues. The V end lost 0 bases, the J end lost 5 bases, and 8 bases lay between the germline ends. Germline V gene lookup returns CDR1 KGHSH and CDR2 LQKENI. The CDR3 nucleotides are TGTGCCAGCTCACCACCAGGGGGAAGAAACACCATATATTTT. Translating gives CASSPPGGRNTIYF.

This clone was detected once. The chain links TRBV5-1 to TRBJ2-1; D gene uncertain. V dropped 0 bases and J dropped 5 bases, with 6 bases sitting between them. Per the germline V gene, CDR1 is SGHRS and CDR2 is YFSETQ. This CDR3 is 13 amino acids long. Here the CDR3 reads CASSLVSDNEQFF. The DNA of the CDR3 is TGCGCCAGCAGCTTGGTATCTGACAATGAGCAGTTCTTC. The full variable domain, with the rest looked up from reference TRBV5-1 and TRBJ2-1, is KAGVTQTPRYLIKTRGQQVTLSCSPISGHRSVSWYQQTPGQGLQFLFEYFSETQRNKGNFPGRFSGRQFSNSRSEMNVSTLELGDSALYLCASSLVSDNEQFFGPGTRLTVL.

The chain recombines TRBV30 with TRBJ1-1; a weak D match, TRBD1 (5 bases). Trimming pared 5 bases from V and 4 bases from J, leaving 14 bases between. The V gene's germline CDR1 is GTSNPN and CDR2 SVGIG (reference sequence). CDR3 length equals 13 residues. The CDR3 here is CAWDLDGGTEAFF. CDR3 nucleotide sequence: TGTGCCTGGGACCTGGACGGGGGCACTGAAGCTTTCTTT.

The chain couples TRBV30 to TRBJ1-1, with D maybe TRBD1 (6 bases). Germline V gene sequence: CDR1 GTSNPN, CDR2 SVGIG (reference sequence). CDR3 length: 11 residues. V was pared by 0 bases and J by 11 bases, with 10 bases between. As DNA, the CDR3 is TGTGCCTGGAGTGTGCAGGGGATGGCTTTCTTT. Translating it yields CAWSVQGMAFF.

The chain joins TRBV2 to TRBJ1-2; no firm D call. The CDR3 sequence is 10 residues long. Germline CDR1 and CDR2: SNHLY and FYNNEI. The V gene lost 3 bases and the J gene lost 8 bases, with 4 bases spanning the gap. As DNA, the CDR3 is TGTGCCAGCAGTGAGCGAGGCTACACCTTC. As protein: CASSERGYTF.

The V and J genes are TRBV24-1 and TRBJ2-2; D perhaps matches TRBD2 (5 bases). Per germline, CDR1 KGHDR and CDR2 SFDVKD. V gave up 4 bases and J gave up 7 bases, with 15 bases separating them. The CDR3 loop spans 15 amino acids. The CDR3 nucleotides read TGTGCCACCAGTGAAGCTGGCGGGCAGATCGGGGAGCTGTTTTTT. This sequence encodes CATSEAGGQIGELFF.

This rearrangement joins TRBV7-3 to TRBJ2-2, with D uncertain. The CDR3 covers 14 residues. Germline lookup yields CDR1 SGHTA and CDR2 FQGTGA. Trimming cost V 5 bases and J 2 bases, with 9 bases left between them. CDR3 DNA: TGTGCCAGCAGCCGTACAGCCAACACCGGGGAGCTGTTTTTT. This sequence encodes CASSRTANTGELFF.

This chain uses TRBV5-1 with TRBJ2-7, with unresolved D. CDR1 SGHRS and CDR2 YFSETQ come from the germline V gene. CDR3 length: 12 residues. V was clipped by 0 bases and J by 3 bases, with 4 bases between them. The CDR3 loop reads CASSLGGYEQYF. CDR3 bases: TGCGCCAGCAGCTTGGGGGGCTACGAGCAGTACTTC.

The chain links TRBV21-1 to TRBJ1-4; the table's D call TRBD1 went unverified against the DNA. TRBV21-1 is assigned pseudogene status. The length of the CDR3 is 15 residues. Written as DNA, the CDR3 is TGTGCAGTGGGACAGGGGGAAATTTCTAATGAAAAACTGTTTTTT. It is translated as CAVGQGEISNEKLFF.

This chain links TRBV29-1 with TRBJ1-2, with 11 positions matching TRBD1. J was trimmed by 4 bases and V by 6 bases; bases with no gene match: 7. Germline V lookup: CDR1 SQVTM, CDR2 ANQGSEA. The CDR3 length is 14 residues. Written as DNA, the CDR3 is TGCAGCGTGTGGACAGGGGGCAGGAGCTATGGCTACACCTTC. It specifies CSVWTGGRSYGYTF.

J is TRBJ1-4 and V is TRBV29-1; D is undetermined. Per the germline V gene, CDR1 is SQVTM and CDR2 is ANQGSEA. V lost 6 bases, J lost 0 bases, and 17 bases lay in between. The CDR3 has 16 amino acids. As DNA, the CDR3 is TGCAGCGTGAGAAGGACCGGATCCTCAACTAATGAAAAACTGTTTTTT. Translating gives CSVRRTGSSTNEKLFF.

The chain couples TRBV9 to TRBJ1-2; possible D gene TRBD1, 6 bases. Trimming pared 0 bases from V and 6 bases from J, leaving 15 bases between. The CDR3 extends over 15 amino acids. CDR1 is SGDLS and CDR2 is YYNGEE in the germline V gene. The CDR3 bases are TGTGCCAGCAGCGTAGGTCCGTTACAGGGAAATGGCTACACCTTC. It specifies CASSVGPLQGNGYTF. Variable domain in full (rest from reference TRBV9 and TRBJ1-2): DSGVTQTPKHLITATGQRVTLRCSPRSGDLSVYWYQQSLDQGLQFLIQYYNGEERAKGNILERFSAQQFPDLHSELNLSSLELGDSALYFCASSVGPLQGNGYTFGSGTRLTVV.

The V and J genes are TRBV14 and TRBJ2-1, with TRBD2 matching over 11 bases. Looked up from germline, CDR1 is SGHDN and CDR2 is FVKESK. With 3 bases clipped from V and 4 bases from J, the junction kept 2 bases outside the gene matches. The CDR3 sequence is 15 residues long. CDR3 sequence: CASSQGTSGYNEQFF. The CDR3 bases are TGTGCCAGCAGCCAGGGGACTAGCGGTTACAATGAGCAGTTCTTC.

The chain combines TRBV21-1 with TRBJ1-1; the table gives TRBD1 as D, unverified against the DNA. TRBV21-1 is annotated as a pseudogene. The CDR3 loop spans 14 amino acids. CDR3 residues: CASSKTPPQYEAFF. The CDR3 region has the DNA TGTGCCAGCAGCAAAACCCCCCCCCAGTATGAAGCTTTCTTT.

In this sample, this clone turned up once. The chain is built from TRBV13 and TRBJ2-2; no firm D call. Per germline, CDR1 PRHDT and CDR2 FYEKMQ (reference sequence). This CDR3 has 12 residues. Trimming removed 6 bases from V and 6 bases from J, with 8 bases in between. DNA of the CDR3: TGTGCCAGCAGACCAACCCCCGGGGAGCTGTTTTTT. Amino acid sequence: CASRPTPGELFF.